This T cell receptor (beta chain) was identified in a study of T cells in Graves' hyperthyroidism and ophthalmopathy. Study-wide results and limits: Blood shared most expanded thyroid clonotypes above 0.001.

The CDR3 is made up of 13 amino acids. Diagnoses were established using clinical symptoms, serum thyroxine and TRAb, thyroid ultrasound and orbital computed tomography. Amplified regions were TCR beta CDR3 sequences from RNA transcripts. With the HTBI primer set, the TCR CDR3 went through a first round of RT-PCR. TCRdb re-analysed the multiplex PCR reads in MiXCR, keeping a single row per CDR3 protein. The sample contains 480,000 or so distinct CDR3 sequences, around 50% of which appear only once. This clonotype came up a few times. Its antigen is undetermined. A much larger clone lies one base from this, so it may be a read error.

What was sequenced was peripheral blood or thyroid tissue (not recorded which). The sequence was collected from an adult woman with Graves' disease, either hyperthyroidism or ophthalmopathy (not recorded which). This chain joins TRBV12-3 or TRBV12-4 and TRBJ1-2; TRBD1 matches at 8 bases. The DNA of the CDR3 is TGTGCCGGCAGGAAAGGACAGGGATGGGGCTACACCTTC. This gives the protein CAGRKGQGWGYTF.